This entry describes one T cell receptor (beta chain). Its antigen is undetermined. The data stem from a study of T-cell reconstitution after alpha-beta-depleted transplantation in children. Study conclusions and caveats: Several hundred expanded graft clones reportedly were the source of alpha-beta T cells about two months after transplant. It was newly produced T cells that mostly accounted for T-cell counts and diversity one year after transplant. Surviving recipient T cells and thymic progenitors produced the high day-60 TCRbeta diversity seen in some patients.

V was shortened by 5 bases and J by 5 bases, with 16 bases between the two germline ends. Germline lookup yields CDR1 DFQATT and CDR2 SNEGSKA (reference sequence). CDR3 length: 14 amino acids. This sample's TCRbeta library carried unique molecular identifier barcodes. TCRdb reprocessed the PCR reads with MiXCR, giving one entry per CDR3 protein. The table shows just under 250,000 distinct CDR3 sequences, with over 20% occurring only once. The specimen was PBMCs, collected before TCRalphabeta/CD19-depleted stem cell transplant. The chain couples TRBV20-1 to TRBJ2-1, with no clear D. The sequence was obtained from a girl aged 2-10 years with Fanconi anemia, due to receive a stem cell transplant. The CDR3 coding sequence is TGCAGTGCTCTAAATGTCCGCAACAACAATGAGCAGTTCTTC. Its translation: CSALNVRNNNEQFF.